The T cell receptor (beta chain) described here comes from a study of blood T cell repertoires in COVID-19. Whole-study context: The United States, Italy and Spain provided the acute and convalescent COVID-19 samples. T cells, B-cell-depleted T cells, or PBMCs provided the cDNA or gDNA that served as material.

With V trimmed by 4 bases and J by 4 bases, 7 bases remained unmatched. CDR3 length: 16 amino acids. The germline CDR1 and CDR2 sequences are SGHAT and FQDESV (reference sequence). Authors' methods: Cell counts per sample came from amplifying reference gene primers. Sequencing was performed with immunoSEQ multiplex PCR; in TCRdb, only in-frame clones are kept and a portion is missing. The DNA was the basis for D and trimming; V, J and clone size are from that table. The sample yields tens of thousands of clones, approximately 78% seen once. V and J are TRBV11-1 and TRBJ2-2; 9 bases are shared with TRBD2. The source is a human donor with acute or convalescent COVID-19. The donor label of this sample is uncertain. Source material: peripheral blood. In DNA, the CDR3 is TGTGCCAGCAGCTGGCTGGCGGGAGGGGGCACCGGGGAGCTGTTTTTT. Encoded protein: CASSWLAGGGTGELFF.